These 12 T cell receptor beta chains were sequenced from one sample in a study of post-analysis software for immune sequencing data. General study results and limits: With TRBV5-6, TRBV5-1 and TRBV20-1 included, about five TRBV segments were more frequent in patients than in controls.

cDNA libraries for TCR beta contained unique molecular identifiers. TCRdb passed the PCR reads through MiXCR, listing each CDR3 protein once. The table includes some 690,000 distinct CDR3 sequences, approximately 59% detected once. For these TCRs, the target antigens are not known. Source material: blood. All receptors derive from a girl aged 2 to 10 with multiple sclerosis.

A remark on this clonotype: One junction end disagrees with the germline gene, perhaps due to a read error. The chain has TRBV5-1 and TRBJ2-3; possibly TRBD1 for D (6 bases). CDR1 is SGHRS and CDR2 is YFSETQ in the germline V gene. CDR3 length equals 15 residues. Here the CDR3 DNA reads TGCGCCAGCTCGCTACCAGGGGCCACCACAGATACACAGTATTTT. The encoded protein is CASSLPGATTDTQYF.

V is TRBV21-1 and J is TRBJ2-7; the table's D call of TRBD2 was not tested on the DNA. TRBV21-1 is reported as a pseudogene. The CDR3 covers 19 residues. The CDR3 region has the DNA TGTGCCAGCAGCAATCCCAAAACAGAATCTTCCCTTCCGATTTACGAGCAGTACTTC. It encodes CASSNPKTESSLPIYEQYF.

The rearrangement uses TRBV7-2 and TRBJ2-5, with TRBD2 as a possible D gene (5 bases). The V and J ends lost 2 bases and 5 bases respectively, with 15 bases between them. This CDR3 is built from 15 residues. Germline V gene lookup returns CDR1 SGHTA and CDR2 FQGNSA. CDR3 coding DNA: TGTGCCAGCAGCTTAATTCCGGGAATAGGGGAGACCCAGTACTTC. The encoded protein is CASSLIPGIGETQYF. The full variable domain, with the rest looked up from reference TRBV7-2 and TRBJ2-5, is GAGVSQSPSNKVTEKGKDVELRCDPISGHTALYWYRQSLGQGLEFLIYFQGNSAPDKSGLPSDRFSAERTGGSVSTLTIQRTQQEDSAVYLCASSLIPGIGETQYFGPGTRLLVL.

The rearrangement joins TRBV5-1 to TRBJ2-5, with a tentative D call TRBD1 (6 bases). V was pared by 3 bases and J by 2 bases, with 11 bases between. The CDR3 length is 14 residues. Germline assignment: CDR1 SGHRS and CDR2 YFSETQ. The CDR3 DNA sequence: TGCGCCAGCAGCTCCGGACAGCCTCAAGAGACCCAGTACTTC. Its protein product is CASSSGQPQETQYF.

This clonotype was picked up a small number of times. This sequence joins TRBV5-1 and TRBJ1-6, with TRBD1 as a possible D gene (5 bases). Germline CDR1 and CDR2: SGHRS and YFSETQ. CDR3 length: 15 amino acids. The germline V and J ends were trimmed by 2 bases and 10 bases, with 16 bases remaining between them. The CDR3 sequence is CASSLLGGDESPLHF. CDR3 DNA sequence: TGCGCCAGCAGCTTACTCGGGGGGGATGAATCACCCCTCCACTTT.

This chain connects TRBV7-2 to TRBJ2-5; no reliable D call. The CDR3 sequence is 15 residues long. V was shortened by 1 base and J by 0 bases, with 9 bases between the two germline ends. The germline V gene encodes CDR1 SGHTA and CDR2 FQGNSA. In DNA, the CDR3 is TGTGCCAGCAGCTTAGATCGCGGCCACCAAGAGACCCAGTACTTC. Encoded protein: CASSLDRGHQETQYF.

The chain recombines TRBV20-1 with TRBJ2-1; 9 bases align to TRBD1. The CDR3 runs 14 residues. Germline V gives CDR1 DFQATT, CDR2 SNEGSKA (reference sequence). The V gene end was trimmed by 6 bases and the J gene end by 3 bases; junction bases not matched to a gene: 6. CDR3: CSAPLTGGYNEQFF. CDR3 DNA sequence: TGCAGTGCCCCCCTGACAGGGGGCTACAATGAGCAGTTCTTC.

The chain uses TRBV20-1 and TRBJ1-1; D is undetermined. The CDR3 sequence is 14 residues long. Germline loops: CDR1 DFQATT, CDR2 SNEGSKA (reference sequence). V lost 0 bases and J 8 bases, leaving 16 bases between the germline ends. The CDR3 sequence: CSARDPSLSPEAFF. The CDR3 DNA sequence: TGCAGTGCTAGAGATCCCTCTCTAAGCCCAGAAGCTTTCTTT.

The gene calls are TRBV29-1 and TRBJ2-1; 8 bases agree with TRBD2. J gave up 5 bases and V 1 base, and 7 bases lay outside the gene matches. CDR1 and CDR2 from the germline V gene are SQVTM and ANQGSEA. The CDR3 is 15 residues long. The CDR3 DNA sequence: TGCAGCGTTGAAGGCTGGGGACTAGAACACAATGAGCAGTTCTTC. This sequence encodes CSVEGWGLEHNEQFF.

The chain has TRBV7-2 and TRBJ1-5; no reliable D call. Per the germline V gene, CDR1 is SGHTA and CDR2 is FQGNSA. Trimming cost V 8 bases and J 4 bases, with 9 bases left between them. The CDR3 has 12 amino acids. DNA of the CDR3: TGTGCCAGCGGGCGGGGAAATCAGCCCCAGCATTTT. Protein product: CASGRGNQPQHF.

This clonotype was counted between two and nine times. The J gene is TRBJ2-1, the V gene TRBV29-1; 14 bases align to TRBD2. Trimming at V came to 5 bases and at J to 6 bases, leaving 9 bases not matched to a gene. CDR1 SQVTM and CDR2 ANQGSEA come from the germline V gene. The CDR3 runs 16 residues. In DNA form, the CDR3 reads TGCAGCGTTTTAGGACTAGCGGGAGGTAGGGGCAATGAGCAGTTCTTC. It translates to CSVLGLAGGRGNEQFF.

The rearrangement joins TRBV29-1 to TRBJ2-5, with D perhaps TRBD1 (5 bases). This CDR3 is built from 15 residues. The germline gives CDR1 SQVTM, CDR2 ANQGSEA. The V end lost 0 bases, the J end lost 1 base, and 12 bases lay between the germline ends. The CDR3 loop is CSVEDYDSIQETQYF. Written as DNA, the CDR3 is TGCAGCGTTGAAGATTACGACAGTATCCAAGAGACCCAGTACTTC.